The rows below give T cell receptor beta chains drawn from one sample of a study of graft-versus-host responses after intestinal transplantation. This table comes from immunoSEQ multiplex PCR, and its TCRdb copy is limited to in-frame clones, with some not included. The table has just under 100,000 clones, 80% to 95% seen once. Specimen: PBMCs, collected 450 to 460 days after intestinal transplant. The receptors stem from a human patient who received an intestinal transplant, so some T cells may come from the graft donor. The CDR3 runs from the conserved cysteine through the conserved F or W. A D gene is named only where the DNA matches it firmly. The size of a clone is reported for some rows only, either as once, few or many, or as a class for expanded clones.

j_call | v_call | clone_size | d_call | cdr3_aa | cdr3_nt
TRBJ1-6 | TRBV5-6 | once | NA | CASSLDLSYNSPLHF | TGTGCCAGCAGCTTGGATCTCTCCTATAATTCACCCCTCCACTTT
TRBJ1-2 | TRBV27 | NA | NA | CASSPRTNVGYTF | TGTGCCAGCAGTCCTCGGACTAATGTGGGCTACACCTTC
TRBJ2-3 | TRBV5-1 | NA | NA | CASSWTPLLDTQYF | TGCGCCAGCTCCTGGACTCCCCTCCTGGATACGCAGTATTTT
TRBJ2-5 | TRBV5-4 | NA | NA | CASSGQGETQYF | TGTGCCAGCAGCGGTCAGGGGGAGACCCAGTACTTC
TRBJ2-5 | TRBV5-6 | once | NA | CASSLVFTQAHFQETQYF | TGTGCCAGCAGCTTGGTTTTCACCCAAGCGCATTTCCAAGAGACCCAGTACTTC
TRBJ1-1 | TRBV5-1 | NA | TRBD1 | CASSRNPGTGAFTEAFF | TGCGCCAGCAGCCGAAACCCTGGGACAGGGGCTTTTACTGAAGCTTTCTTT
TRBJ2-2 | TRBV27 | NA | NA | CASSPPRPVWDTGELFF | TGTGCCAGCAGTCCGCCCCGGCCCGTCTGGGACACCGGGGAGCTGTTTTTT
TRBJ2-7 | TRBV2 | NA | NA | CASSGETVYEQYF | TGTGCCAGCAGTGGGGAGACAGTCTACGAGCAGTACTTC
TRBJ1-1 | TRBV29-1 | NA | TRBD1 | CSVVGGDRANTEAFF | TGCAGCGTTGTGGGGGGGGACAGGGCAAACACTGAAGCTTTCTTT
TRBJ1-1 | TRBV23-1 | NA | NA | CASSPQIGQSGRNTEAFF | TGCGCCAGCAGTCCCCAAATCGGTCAGTCCGGGAGGAACACTGAAGCTTTCTTT
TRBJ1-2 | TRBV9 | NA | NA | CASSPIGPTFYGYTF | TGTGCCAGCAGCCCAATCGGACCGACCTTCTATGGCTACACCTTC
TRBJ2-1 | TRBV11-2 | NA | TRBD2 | CASSPRLAGGHNEQFF | TGTGCCAGCAGCCCCAGACTAGCGGGGGGACACAATGAGCAGTTCTTC
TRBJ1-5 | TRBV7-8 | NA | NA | CASSRGVNQPQHF | TGTGCCAGCAGCCGGGGCGTCAATCAGCCCCAGCATTTT
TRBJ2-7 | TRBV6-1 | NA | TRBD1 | CASRGTVSYEQYF | TGTGCCAGCAGAGGGACAGTCTCCTACGAGCAGTACTTC
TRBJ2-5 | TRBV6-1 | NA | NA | CASSEAHGVRETQYF | TGTGCCAGCAGTGAAGCGCACGGGGTTAGGGAGACCCAGTACTTC
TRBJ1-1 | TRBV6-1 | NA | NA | CASSEWGADTEAFF | TGTGCCAGCAGTGAGTGGGGGGCAGACACTGAAGCTTTCTTT
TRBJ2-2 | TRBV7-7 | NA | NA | CASSRDNTGELFF | TGTGCTAGCAGCCGGGACAACACCGGGGAGCTGTTTTTT
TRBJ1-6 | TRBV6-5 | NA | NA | CASSYVNNSPLHF | TGTGCCAGCAGTTACGTGAATAATTCACCCCTCCACTTT
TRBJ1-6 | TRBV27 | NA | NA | CASSLSPVGSYNSPLHF | TGTGCCAGCAGTTTATCGCCGGTGGGGTCCTATAATTCACCCCTCCACTTT
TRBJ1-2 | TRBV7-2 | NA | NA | CASSLVQGGGYTF | TGTGCCAGCAGCTTAGTACAGGGAGGTGGCTACACCTTC
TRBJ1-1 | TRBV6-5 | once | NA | CASSLVGGKTEAFF | TGTGCCAGCAGTTTGGTAGGGGGAAAAACTGAAGCTTTCTTT
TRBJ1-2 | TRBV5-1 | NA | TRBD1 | CASSYGTGEGYTF | TGCGCCAGCAGCTACGGGACAGGGGAGGGCTACACCTTC
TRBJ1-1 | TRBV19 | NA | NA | CASSTRQVPEAFF | TGTGCCAGTAGTACCCGACAGGTCCCAGAAGCTTTCTTT
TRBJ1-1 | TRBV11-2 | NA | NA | CASSFPPYEGEVGTEAFF | TGTGCCAGCAGCTTCCCCCCCTACGAGGGAGAGGTTGGCACTGAAGCTTTCTTT
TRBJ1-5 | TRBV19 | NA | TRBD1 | CASSVTGGEGNQPQHF | TGTGCCAGTAGCGTCACAGGGGGCGAGGGCAATCAGCCCCAGCATTTT
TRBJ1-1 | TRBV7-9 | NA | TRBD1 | CASSLVGTGKANTEAFF | TGTGCCAGCAGCTTAGTAGGGACAGGGAAGGCCAACACTGAAGCTTTCTTT